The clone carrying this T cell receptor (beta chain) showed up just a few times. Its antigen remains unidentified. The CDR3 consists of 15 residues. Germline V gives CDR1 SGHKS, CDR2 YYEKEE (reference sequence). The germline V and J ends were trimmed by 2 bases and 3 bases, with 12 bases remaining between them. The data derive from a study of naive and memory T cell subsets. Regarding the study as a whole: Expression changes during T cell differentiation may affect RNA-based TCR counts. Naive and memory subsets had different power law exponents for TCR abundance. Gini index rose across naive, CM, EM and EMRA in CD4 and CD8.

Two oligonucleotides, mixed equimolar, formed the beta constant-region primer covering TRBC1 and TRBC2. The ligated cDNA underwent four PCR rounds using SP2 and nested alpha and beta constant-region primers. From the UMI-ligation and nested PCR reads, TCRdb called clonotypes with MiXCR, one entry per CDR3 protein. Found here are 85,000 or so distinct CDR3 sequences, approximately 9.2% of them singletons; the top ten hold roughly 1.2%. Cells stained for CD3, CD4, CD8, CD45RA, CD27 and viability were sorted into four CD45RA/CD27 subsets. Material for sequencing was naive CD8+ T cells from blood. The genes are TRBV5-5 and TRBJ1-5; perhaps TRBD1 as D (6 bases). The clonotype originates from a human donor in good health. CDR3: CASSLKGGYNQPQHF. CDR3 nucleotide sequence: TGTGCCAGCAGCTTAAAGGGGGGTTACAATCAGCCCCAGCATTTT.